Shown below are 21 T cell receptor beta chains from a single sample sequenced in a study of T cell responses to AZD1222 COVID-19 vaccine. Repertoires were generated with immunoSEQ multiplex PCR, while TCRdb's copy carries only in-frame clones and drops some. The profile shows 130,000 to 150,000 clones, roughly 90% of them singletons. Sequenced here: peripheral blood, sampled 28 days after the second dose of the MenACWY control vaccine. Receptor source: an adult who received the MenACWY meningococcal vaccine as a control.

J is TRBJ1-3 and V is TRBV7-2; TRBD1 matches 8 bases. Germline CDR1 SGHTA, CDR2 FQGNSA. This CDR3 spans 16 amino acids. The J segment lost 2 bases and the V segment lost 1 base, leaving 4 bases of the junction unmatched. CDR3 protein: CASSLGAGGTGNTIYF. The CDR3 bases are TGTGCCAGCAGCTTAGGGGCAGGGGGCACTGGAAACACCATATATTTT.

The CDR3 bases are TGCGCCAGCAGCCGAGGACTAGCGGGAGGCGAGACCCAGTACTTC. It is translated as CASSRGLAGGETQYF. This rearrangement joins TRBV5-1 to TRBJ2-5; 14 nucleotides agree with TRBD2. V shed 4 bases and J 5 bases; nucleotides not matched to a gene: 4. There are 15 residues in the CDR3. The germline V gene encodes CDR1 SGHRS and CDR2 YFSETQ.

V and J are TRBV6-1 and TRBJ1-6; no clear D gene. Looked up from germline, CDR1 is MNHNS and CDR2 is SASEGT. CDR3 length equals 15 residues. Trimming stripped 1 base from V and 9 bases from J, with 13 bases between. The DNA for the CDR3 is TGTGCCAGCAGTGAAGGGGAGAGGGTAGGTTCACCCCTCCACTTT. Translating it yields CASSEGERVGSPLHF.

This chain uses TRBV5-1 with TRBJ1-2; no definite D call. The CDR3 contains 13 residues. Germline CDR1 reads SGHRS; CDR2 reads YFSETQ. V shed 0 bases and J shed 4 bases, with 7 bases lying between them. For the CDR3, the DNA is TGCGCCAGCAGCTTGGGGGCAGCCTATGGCTACACCTTC. Translation: CASSLGAAYGYTF.

This chain connects TRBV25-1 to TRBJ1-2; D might be TRBD1 (5 bases). From germline, CDR1 is MGHDK and CDR2 SYGVNS. V shed 5 bases and J shed 6 bases, with 25 bases lying between them. CDR3 size: 17 residues. CDR3 DNA: TGTGCCAGCAGTTCTAACCGGGACCTTGGATTAAAACATGGCTACACCTTC. Translation gives CASSSNRDLGLKHGYTF.

The chain links TRBV21-1 to TRBJ1-5. TRBV21-1 is a documented pseudogene. This CDR3 is 16 amino acids long. CDR3 bases: TGTGCCCGGGACCAGGTACCGATCGATGGCAATCAGCCCCAGCATTTT. It yields the protein CARDQVPIDGNQPQHF.

V is TRBV6-5 and J is TRBJ1-1; 7 bases are a match to TRBD1. The J segment lost 0 bases and the V segment lost 8 bases, leaving 6 bases of the junction unmatched. This CDR3 region has 14 residues. Germline loops: CDR1 MNHEY, CDR2 SVGAGI. The CDR3 DNA reads as TGTGCCAGCTCCAGGGGGGGGATGAACACTGAAGCTTTCTTT. Translation gives CASSRGGMNTEAFF.

The J gene is TRBJ1-5, the V gene TRBV10-3, with a possible D match to TRBD1 (6 bases). The CDR3 covers 14 residues. Between the trimmed V and J ends, which lost 6 bases and 8 bases, there was a span of 17 bases. Germline values: CDR1 ENHRY, CDR2 SYGVKD. Written as DNA, the CDR3 is TGTGCCATCAGAGAGGGGGGGGGCGTCGAGCCCCAGCATTTT. Protein sequence: CAIREGGGVEPQHF.

The genes are TRBV11-2 and TRBJ1-6, with D hard to call. The CDR3 consists of 14 residues. The germline V gene encodes CDR1 SGHAT and CDR2 FQNNGV. Trimming left V 3 bases short and J 7 bases short, with 10 bases between. The CDR3 DNA is TGTGCCAGCAGCTTCCCACGGATAAATTCACCCCTCCACTTT. As protein: CASSFPRINSPLHF.

V usage is TRBV30 and J usage is TRBJ1-1; D is perhaps TRBD1 (6 bases). The CDR3 spans 13 residues. V lost 0 bases and J 4 bases, leaving 9 bases between the germline ends. Per the germline V gene, CDR1 is GTSNPN and CDR2 is SVGIG (reference sequence). In DNA, the CDR3 is TGTGCCTGGAGTGTAAAAGGGGGCACTGAAGCTTTCTTT. It encodes CAWSVKGGTEAFF.

The genes are TRBV18 and TRBJ2-7, with D possibly being TRBD2 (7 bases). This CDR3 is built from 14 residues. Germline V lookup: CDR1 KGHSH, CDR2 LQKENI. Trimming removed 6 bases from V and 3 bases from J, with 15 bases in between. CDR3 loop: CASSVRGAGYEQYF. CDR3 bases: TGTGCCAGCTCGGTTCGGGGGGCCGGCTACGAGCAGTACTTC.

The V gene is TRBV5-1, the J gene TRBJ1-3; no reliable D call. Between the trimmed V and J ends, which lost 6 bases and 0 bases, there was a span of 10 bases. CDR1 is SGHRS and CDR2 is YFSETQ in the germline V gene. The CDR3 extends over 14 amino acids. CDR3 sequence reads: CASKLQFSGNTIYF. The DNA for the CDR3 is TGCGCCAGCAAGCTGCAGTTCTCTGGAAACACCATATATTTT.

The chain joins TRBV2 to TRBJ1-4; possibly TRBD1 for D (5 bases). CDR3 length: 12 amino acids. Deletions cut 8 bases from V and 8 bases from J, with 12 bases between. Germline V gives CDR1 SNHLY, CDR2 FYNNEI. This CDR3 reads CASGTAREKLFF. CDR3 nucleotide sequence: TGTGCCAGCGGGACGGCGCGGGAAAAACTGTTTTTT.

The genes are TRBV5-6 and TRBJ1-2; a possible D gene is TRBD1 (5 bases). Trimming stripped 6 bases from V and 2 bases from J, with 11 bases between. The germline CDR1 and CDR2 sequences are SGHDT and YYEEEE. CDR3 length: 13 residues. The CDR3, as DNA: TGTGCCAGCAAATCGGGACCGAACTATGGCTACACCTTC. This translates into CASKSGPNYGYTF.

The chain employs TRBV27 and TRBJ2-1; weak D call: TRBD1 (6 bases). CDR3 length: 16 residues. Germline values: CDR1 MNHEY, CDR2 SMNVEV (reference sequence). With 7 bases removed from V and 8 bases from J, the gap between germline ends came to 24 bases. The CDR3 nucleotides are TGTGCCAGCAAGTCCTGGCAGGGGAAGGGTAGCGATGAGCAGTTCTTC. It is translated as CASKSWQGKGSDEQFF.

The count of this clone is one. The chain combines TRBV27 with TRBJ1-2; no clear D. The CDR3 runs 13 residues. Germline values: CDR1 MNHEY, CDR2 SMNVEV (reference sequence). The germline V and J ends were trimmed by 1 base and 8 bases, with 11 bases remaining between them. CDR3: CASSLYPYGGYTF. CDR3 DNA: TGTGCCAGCAGTTTATACCCCTATGGGGGCTACACCTTC.

Only one count was recorded for this clone. The J gene is TRBJ2-7, the V gene TRBV4-3, with 11 bases matching TRBD2. The CDR3 is 16 residues long. V gave up 0 bases and J gave up 2 bases; unmatched junction bases: 3. The germline CDR1 and CDR2 sequences are LGHNA and YSLEER. For the CDR3, the DNA is TGCGCCAGCAGCCAAGATATACTAGCGGGAGCCTACGAGCAGTACTTC. It specifies CASSQDILAGAYEQYF.

The rearrangement joins TRBV5-1 to TRBJ1-3; 8 nucleotides line up with TRBD1. The CDR3 has 14 amino acids. Per the germline V gene, CDR1 is SGHRS and CDR2 is YFSETQ. V trimming: 9 bases; J trimming: 4 bases; junction bases outside the gene matches: 9. In DNA form, the CDR3 reads TGCGCCACAAGAGGACAGGGTTCCGGAAACACCATATATTTT. The encoded protein is CATRGQGSGNTIYF.

This clone was observed a few times. The V gene is TRBV28, the J gene TRBJ1-6, with a weak D call TRBD1 (5 bases). Looked up from germline, CDR1 is MDHEN and CDR2 is SYDVKM. This CDR3 spans 14 amino acids. With 5 bases removed from V and 6 bases from J, the gap between germline ends came to 11 bases. The CDR3 here is CASSRDVINSPLHF. The CDR3 nucleotides read TGTGCCAGCAGTCGGGACGTAATTAATTCACCCCTCCACTTT.

The chain combines TRBV2 with TRBJ1-4; D gene uncertain. CDR3 size: 15 residues. From germline, CDR1 is SNHLY and CDR2 FYNNEI. With 2 bases removed from V and 6 bases from J, the gap between germline ends came to 13 bases. The CDR3 DNA sequence: TGTGCCAGCAGTGAAATTGGGCAGGACTATGAAAAACTGTTTTTT. Encoded protein: CASSEIGQDYEKLFF.

Written as DNA, the CDR3 is TGTGCCAGCCGCGCAGGGATTGGCTACACCTTC. Translating gives CASRAGIGYTF. The V call is TRBV6-5, the J call TRBJ1-2; a weak D match, TRBD1 (5 bases). CDR3 length equals 11 residues. Per germline, CDR1 MNHEY and CDR2 SVGAGI. Deletions cut 8 bases from V and 7 bases from J, with 11 bases between.